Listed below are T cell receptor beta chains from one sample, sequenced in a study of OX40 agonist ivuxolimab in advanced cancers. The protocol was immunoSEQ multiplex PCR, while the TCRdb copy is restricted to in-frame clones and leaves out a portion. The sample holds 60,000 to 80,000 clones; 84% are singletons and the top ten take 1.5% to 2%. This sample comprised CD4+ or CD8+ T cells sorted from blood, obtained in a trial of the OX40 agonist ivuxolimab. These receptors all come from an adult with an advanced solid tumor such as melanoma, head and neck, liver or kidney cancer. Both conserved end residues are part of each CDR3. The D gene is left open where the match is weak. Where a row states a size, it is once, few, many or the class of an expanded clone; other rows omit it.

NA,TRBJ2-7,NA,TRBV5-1,TGCGCCAGCAGCTTGGTGACCTTTGGTGAGCAGTACTTC,CASSLVTFGEQYF
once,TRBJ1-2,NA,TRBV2,TGTGCCAGCAGTGAAGCAAGGGCTAACTATGGCTACACCTTC,CASSEARANYGYTF
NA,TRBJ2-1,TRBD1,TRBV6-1,TGTGCCAGCAATACCAGGGGGCGAGGCAATGAGCAGTTCTTC,CASNTRGRGNEQFF
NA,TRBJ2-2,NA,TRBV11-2,TGTGCCAGCAGCTTAAACTCCGGGTCCGGGGAGCTGTTTTTT,CASSLNSGSGELFF
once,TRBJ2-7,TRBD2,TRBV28,TGTGCCTCCCACGGGGGGGCGTACTACGAGCAGTACTTC,CASHGGAYYEQYF
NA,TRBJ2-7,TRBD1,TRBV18,TGTGCCAGCTCACCCCTTTCGGGACAGGCCCAAGGGGACGAGCAGTACTTC,CASSPLSGQAQGDEQYF
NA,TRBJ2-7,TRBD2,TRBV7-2,TGTGCCAGCAGCTTAGCGGCTAGCGGCTACGAGCAGTACTTC,CASSLAASGYEQYF
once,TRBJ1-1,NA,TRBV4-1,TGCGCCAGCAGCCAAGTAGGAGGCAGGGCCACTGAAGCTTTCTTT,CASSQVGGRATEAFF
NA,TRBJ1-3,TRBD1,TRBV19,TGTGCCAGCACGGGGACAGGGGGAGGAAACACCATATATTTT,CASTGTGGGNTIYF
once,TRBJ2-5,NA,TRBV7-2,TGTGCCAGCAGCTTTCGGATCGAAGGTCTGCAAGAGACCCAGTACTTC,CASSFRIEGLQETQYF
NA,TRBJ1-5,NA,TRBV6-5,TGTGCCAGCAGTTACTCGGAAGGGAGCTTGCAGCCCCAGCATTTT,CASSYSEGSLQPQHF
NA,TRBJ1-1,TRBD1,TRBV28,TGTGCCAGCACCCTGACAGGGTGGGACACTGAAGCTTTCTTT,CASTLTGWDTEAFF
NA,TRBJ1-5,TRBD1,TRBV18,TGTGCCAGCTCACCTGGGGGACAGGGAGATCAGCCCCAGCATTTT,CASSPGGQGDQPQHF
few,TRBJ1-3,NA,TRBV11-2,TGTGCCAGCAGCTTAGAGCCTTCTGGAAACACCATATATTTT,CASSLEPSGNTIYF
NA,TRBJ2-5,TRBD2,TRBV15,TGTGCCACCAGCAGAGACAGAGGTACTAGCGGGAGAATTGGTGGGAGAGAGACCCAGTACTTC,CATSRDRGTSGRIGGRETQYF
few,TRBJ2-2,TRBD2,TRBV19,TGTGCCAGTAGCTCGGGAGGGGGTCCCGGGGAGCTGTTTTTT,CASSSGGGPGELFF
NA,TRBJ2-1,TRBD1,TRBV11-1,TGTGCCAGCAGCTTATCACAGGGGGCTGGATTTCTCAATGAGCAGTTCTTC,CASSLSQGAGFLNEQFF